This note documents a single TCR beta chain sequence. This record belongs to a study of OX40 agonist ivuxolimab in advanced cancers. The assay was immunoSEQ multiplex PCR, and TCRdb's table has in-frame clones only and misses some. The sample carries about 23,000 clones, 77% recorded once. This CDR3 region has 12 residues. Germline V gene data show CDR1 as MNHNY and CDR2 as SVGAGI (reference sequence). The ends were cut back, 10 bases at V and 7 bases at J, with 11 bases in the middle. The receptor was isolated from an adult with an advanced solid tumor such as melanoma, head and neck, liver or kidney cancer. Source: CD4+ or CD8+ T cells sorted from blood, taken in a trial of the OX40 agonist ivuxolimab. The V and J genes are TRBV6-6 and TRBJ1-6; D possibly corresponds to TRBD1 (6 bases). The CDR3 protein is CATSTGNSPLHF. The CDR3 bases are TGTGCCACGTCAACAGGGAATTCACCCCTCCACTTT.